This TCR beta chain was identified during a study of blood T cell repertoires in COVID-19. As for the study in general: Cohort 3 donors counted as recovered after two negative PCRs, clearance, or resolved symptoms.

V shed 8 bases, J shed 4 bases, and the junction held 10 bases outside the gene matches. The CDR3 is 14 residues long. Germline CDR1 and CDR2: MNHEY and SVGAGI. Under the authors' procedure: Reference gene primers were amplified, and this amplification served to estimate nucleated cell counts. The method was immunoSEQ multiplex PCR; TCRdb's version includes in-frame clones alone and lacks a portion of them. The V and J calls and clone size were taken over from that table, and D and trimming were inferred from the DNA. The data contain approximately 210,000 clones, around nine tenths of them singletons. Participants came from roughly 23 US areas, aged about 18 to 89 years. Membership in each cohort depended on participant-reported clinical history.

The V and J genes are TRBV6-5 and TRBJ1-2; 7 bases are a match to TRBD1. The clonotype originates from a man between 25 and 39 years old in a cohort exposed to, infected with or recovered from COVID-19 (not recorded which). The sequenced material came from PBMCs or T cells enriched from blood (not recorded which). The CDR3 here is CASREGATTYGYTF. The CDR3 nucleotides read TGTGCCAGCCGGGAGGGGGCGACCACCTATGGCTACACCTTC.